Sequencing of this T cell receptor (beta chain) was carried out in a study of immune heterogeneity within non-small cell lung tumors. Overall study context: Of the tumors, several were squamous cell, about ten non-squamous, and 1 not otherwise specified. Broader study findings: Identical dominant CDR3 beta clonotypes were found repeatedly across the tumor sites of a single patient, and these appeared alongside high-frequency clones that were unique to particular tumor locations. Local clonality of T cells correlated moderately yet significantly with local tumor mutational burden (R around 0.31).

Regarding this clonotype: Its antigen is currently unknown. Possible read error: a much larger clone is one base away.

Amplification of TCR beta CDR3 was performed by multiplex PCR with 32 V and 13 J primers. TCRdb itself ran the multiplex PCR reads through MiXCR, one entry per CDR3 protein. The table shows around 11,000 distinct CDR3 sequences, with approximately 31% occurring only once. The germline gives CDR1 ENHRY, CDR2 SYGVKD. CDR3 length: 13 residues. Template input, which was bulk tumor genomic DNA, totaled 450 to 600 ng per sample. While surgery was under way, several biopsies spaced far apart were taken per primary tumor. The study cohort was described as untreated, and its members had newly diagnosed non-small cell lung cancer. They went on to have curative surgery. Curative-intent surgery was being performed on the donors, who were patients newly diagnosed with non-small cell lung cancer.

The genes are TRBV10-3 and TRBJ2-1; 7 nucleotides agree with TRBD1. This receptor was identified in a woman between 50 and 59 years old with non-small cell lung cancer. Material for sequencing was lung tumor tissue. DNA for the CDR3: TGTTCCATTCAGCCAGGGGGTCGGAATGAGCAGTTCTTC. Translation gives CSIQPGGRNEQFF.